The present T cell receptor beta chain was sequenced within a study of cytomegalovirus exposure and HLA in healthy donors. Study results and limitations: Earlier analysis looked at TCR beta V segments, and most were productive about 90% or about 30% of the time. TCR beta V- and J-gene trimming was later associated with a missense DCLRE1C variant. For presence/absence analyses, sequencing depth was assumed to be roughly uniform across donors. The study put some 160 TCR beta chains on its list as cytomegalovirus-associated.

Primers included in the PCR were 60 Vbeta and 13 Jbeta primers. Using immunoSEQ multiplex PCR, the repertoire was profiled, and TCRdb retains in-frame clones only, with some absent. The sample has around 87,000 clones, around 75% seen once. Note on this clone: Antigen specificity is unknown.

The clonotype was recovered from a man in his forties in good health and CMV-seronegative. Specimen: PBMCs.

The CDR3 region is CASTSQGRLSGNEQFF. CDR3 in DNA: TGTGCCAGCACCTCACAGGGCAGATTGTCGGGCAATGAGCAGTTCTTC. The chain recombines TRBV28 with TRBJ2-1; TRBD1 is a possible D gene (6 bases). With 7 bases removed from V and 6 bases from J, the gap between germline ends came to 22 bases. This CDR3 region has 16 residues. Germline V lookup: CDR1 MDHEN, CDR2 SYDVKM.